The sequence of this TCR beta chain was determined in a study of CD8+CD57+ T cells in acquired aplastic anemia. Trimming stripped 5 bases from V and 2 bases from J, with 9 bases between. The germline V gene encodes CDR1 SGHAT and CDR2 FQNNGV. This CDR3 has 14 amino acids. CD8+CD57+ cell expansion, shown by flow cytometry, had occurred in the patients selected for sequencing. According to the study, genomic DNA was the template for TCR beta VDJ and CDR3 profiling. TCRdb independently ran MiXCR on the reads; one entry per CDR3 protein. Here the sample spans about half a million distinct CDR3 sequences, less than 35% being singletons.

V is TRBV11-2 and J is TRBJ1-4; D ambiguous. The sample taken for sequencing was sorted CD4+, CD8+, or CD8+CD57+ T cells (not recorded which) from PBMCs. The receptor was isolated from a human donor with aplastic anemia. As DNA, the CDR3 is TGTGCCAGCAGCCAGACGGGGACTAATGAAAAACTGTTTTTT. Amino acid sequence: CASSQTGTNEKLFF.